The 28 T cell receptor beta chains below were found in one sample sequenced in a study of cytomegalovirus exposure and HLA in healthy donors. PCR employed 60 Vbeta and 13 Jbeta primers. Measured with immunoSEQ multiplex PCR; TCRdb has only the in-frame clones, and not every one. The data show 150,000 to 200,000 clones, with roughly 77% seen just once and about 1.9% held by the top ten. Sequenced sample: PBMCs. The receptors were sampled from a woman aged 18-35 years in good health and CMV-seronegative.

The chain recombines TRBV15 with TRBJ1-2; weak D call: TRBD1 (5 bases). Germline V gives CDR1 LNHNV, CDR2 YYDKDF (reference sequence). The CDR3 loop spans 15 amino acids. With 6 bases removed from V and 6 bases from J, the gap between germline ends came to 20 bases. The CDR3 protein is CATRRLGQAKDGYTF. CDR3 in DNA: TGTGCCACCAGGAGACTTGGACAAGCTAAGGATGGCTACACCTTC.

The chain is built from TRBV5-6 and TRBJ2-1, with a possible D match to TRBD2 (6 bases). V was cut by 4 bases and J by 0 bases, with 11 bases left in between. The CDR3 has 15 residues. Per germline, CDR1 SGHDT and CDR2 YYEEEE. CDR3 DNA: TGTGCCAGCAGCCGTAGCGGTAGCTCCTACAATGAGCAGTTCTTC. Protein sequence: CASSRSGSSYNEQFF. Full variable domain (missing parts from reference TRBV5-6 and TRBJ2-1): DAGVTQSPTHLIKTRGQQVTLRCSPKSGHDTVSWYQQALGQGPQFIFQYYEEEERQRGNFPDRFSGHQFPNYSSELNVNALLLGDSALYLCASSRSGSSYNEQFFGPGTRLTVL.

J is TRBJ2-7 and V is TRBV9, with D perhaps matching TRBD2 (5 bases). This CDR3 has 14 residues. Deletions cut 0 bases from V and 5 bases from J, with 12 bases between. The germline CDR1 and CDR2 sequences are SGDLS and YYNGEE. CDR3 bases: TGTGCCAGCAGCGTAGAGCCGGGAACCCACGAGCAGTACTTC. This sequence encodes CASSVEPGTHEQYF.

This rearrangement joins TRBV5-1 to TRBJ2-5; D uncertain. With 0 bases removed from V and 3 bases from J, the gap between germline ends came to 15 bases. Germline V CDR1 and CDR2: SGHRS, YFSETQ. This CDR3 is built from 16 residues. CDR3 sequence (DNA): TGCGCCAGCAGCTTGGATCCGGGTAGGCCAGAAGAGACCCAGTACTTC. It translates to CASSLDPGRPEETQYF. Complete variable domain (other parts from reference TRBV5-1 and TRBJ2-5): KAGVTQTPRYLIKTRGQQVTLSCSPISGHRSVSWYQQTPGQGLQFLFEYFSETQRNKGNFPGRFSGRQFSNSRSEMNVSTLELGDSALYLCASSLDPGRPEETQYFGPGTRLLVL.

This clone was found a few times. The rearrangement uses TRBV10-3 and TRBJ2-2; D unresolved. V was trimmed by 0 bases and J by 3 bases, leaving 5 bases between them. Germline V gene sequence: CDR1 ENHRY, CDR2 SYGVKD. The CDR3 covers 14 residues. The CDR3 reads CAISESSYTGELFF. CDR3 nucleotide sequence: TGTGCCATCAGTGAGTCGAGCTACACCGGGGAGCTGTTTTTT.

The rearrangement links TRBV2 to TRBJ2-7; TRBD2 might be the D (6 bases). V lost 5 bases to trimming and J lost 3 bases, with 20 bases between them. This CDR3 comprises 16 residues. Germline V gene lookup returns CDR1 SNHLY and CDR2 FYNNEI. The CDR3 sequence: CASSPRRGPFFYEQYF. The CDR3 region has the DNA TGTGCCAGCAGTCCCAGGAGGGGCCCATTTTTCTACGAGCAGTACTTC.

The chain uses TRBV18 and TRBJ1-2, with TRBD1 matching 7 bases. This CDR3 has 15 residues. Looked up from germline, CDR1 is KGHSH and CDR2 is LQKENI. V lost 2 bases and J lost 8; bases outside the gene matches: 11. CDR3 bases: TGTGCCAGCTCACCAAACACCCCCAGGGGGGAAGGCTACACCTTC. This translates into CASSPNTPRGEGYTF.

This clone appeared once. The rearrangement uses TRBV2 and TRBJ2-5; unclear D gene. The ends were cut back, 6 bases at V and 2 bases at J, with 7 bases in the middle. Germline assignment: CDR1 SNHLY and CDR2 FYNNEI. The CDR3 consists of 12 residues. Here the CDR3 reads CASRQTQETQYF. CDR3 DNA sequence: TGTGCCAGCAGGCAGACACAAGAGACCCAGTACTTC.

This rearrangement joins TRBV7-3 to TRBJ1-2; 11 nucleotides align to TRBD1. V shed 4 bases, J shed 7 bases, and the junction held 5 bases outside the gene matches. The CDR3 spans 14 residues. Germline CDR1 and CDR2: SGHTA and FQGTGA. The CDR3 nucleotides are TGTGCCAGCAGCTGGACAGGGGGCGGTGGTGGCTACACCTTC. The encoded protein is CASSWTGGGGGYTF.

Turning to this clone: The junction shows a germline mismatch at one end, possibly a read error. The chain couples TRBV7-9 to TRBJ2-3, with D perhaps matching TRBD1 (6 bases). The CDR3 extends over 19 amino acids. Germline lookup yields CDR1 SEHNR and CDR2 FQNEAQ (reference sequence). This CDR3 is CSSSLYISLQGRGTDTQYF. In DNA form, the CDR3 reads TGTTCCAGCAGCTTATATATTTCGTTGCAGGGAAGGGGGACAGATACGCAGTATTTT.

This chain uses TRBV28 with TRBJ1-5; no clear D gene. V was pared by 5 bases and J by 0 bases, with 23 bases between. This CDR3 has 19 amino acids. Germline loops: CDR1 MDHEN, CDR2 SYDVKM. The DNA for the CDR3 is TGTGCCAGCAGTCTCTCCTTGGAGGACCGACACTTTAGCAATCAGCCCCAGCATTTT. It codes for CASSLSLEDRHFSNQPQHF.

This clone was seen a handful of times. The same CDR3 also results from other DNA sequences found in this sample. The CDR3 DNA sequence: TGTGCCAGCGAAGAAGGACAGGGGTATCATGAGCAGTTCTTC. Its protein product is CASEEGQGYHEQFF. This chain uses TRBV7-9 with TRBJ2-1; 9 nucleotides match TRBD1. The CDR3 is 14 residues long. CDR1 SEHNR and CDR2 FQNEAQ come from the germline V gene (reference sequence). V shed 8 bases, J shed 8 bases, and the junction held 10 bases outside the gene matches.

This rearrangement joins TRBV7-8 to TRBJ2-1; 9 bases are shared with TRBD1. V lost 5 bases and J lost 4; bases outside the gene matches: 12. Germline CDR1 and CDR2: SGHVS and FQNEAQ. The CDR3 is made up of 17 amino acids. In nucleotides, the CDR3 is TGTGCCAGCAGCAGGTTGACCGGGACAGGGCGATACAATGAGCAGTTCTTC. Protein product: CASSRLTGTGRYNEQFF.

This clone is a singleton in its sample. This chain joins TRBV28 and TRBJ1-2; TRBD1 aligns across 9 bases. After removal of 3 bases from V and 4 bases from J, the junction contained 3 bases not matched to a gene. Germline V gene sequence: CDR1 MDHEN, CDR2 SYDVKM. CDR3 length: 14 residues. The CDR3 spells CASSFSGQGYGYTF. The CDR3 DNA follows: TGTGCCAGCAGTTTCTCGGGACAGGGCTATGGCTACACCTTC.

The gene calls are TRBV11-2 and TRBJ2-3; D not resolved. The V end lost 1 base, the J end lost 1 base, and 6 bases lay between the germline ends. The germline gives CDR1 SGHAT, CDR2 FQNNGV. The CDR3 runs to 14 residues. CDR3 sequence reads: CASSLVAGTDTQYF. DNA of the CDR3: TGTGCCAGCAGCTTAGTAGCCGGCACAGATACGCAGTATTTT.

In the case of this clone: Mismatch with germline at one junction end may stem from a read error. The rearrangement uses TRBV7-9 and TRBJ2-7, with 8 bases fitting TRBD2. This CDR3 has 15 residues. Looked up from germline, CDR1 is SEHNR and CDR2 is FQNEAQ (reference sequence). CDR3 nucleotides: TGTTCCAGCGCCACCTGGGGACTAGGCGCCTACGAGCAGTACTTC. Its protein is CSSATWGLGAYEQYF.

CDR3 amino acids: CASSLSSPIEQFF. CDR3 DNA sequence: TGTGCCAGCAGCTTGAGCTCACCTATTGAGCAGTTCTTC. The chain joins TRBV7-9 to TRBJ2-1, with D uncertain. The germline gives CDR1 SEHNR, CDR2 FQNEAQ (reference sequence). The CDR3 spans 13 residues. Deletions cut 3 bases from V and 9 bases from J, with 12 bases between. Based on the CDR3 plus reference TRBV7-9 and TRBJ2-1, the full variable domain is DTGVSQNPRHKITKRGQNVTFRCDPISEHNRLYWYRQTLGQGPEFLTYFQNEAQLEKSRLLSDRFSAERPKGSFSTLEIQRTEQGDSAMYLCASSLSSPIEQFFGPGTRLTVL.

This clone has only a few counts. This CDR3 is CASNIRVNTGELFF. The CDR3 DNA reads TGTGCCAGTAATATCAGGGTGAACACCGGGGAGCTGTTTTTT. The gene calls are TRBV19 and TRBJ2-2; D perhaps matches TRBD1 (5 bases). Trimming removed 7 bases at V and 1 base at J, with 10 bases between. This CDR3 is 14 amino acids long. Germline loops: CDR1 LNHDA, CDR2 SQIVND (reference sequence).

V gene TRBV27 combines with J gene TRBJ1-4; a weak D match, TRBD1 (5 bases). V was cut by 5 bases and J by 10 bases, with 17 bases left in between. The germline V gene encodes CDR1 MNHEY and CDR2 SMNVEV (reference sequence). This CDR3 has 14 amino acids. The CDR3 coding sequence is TGTGCCAGCAGTCCTTATGGGGGGGTCGGAAAACTGTTTTTT. Translation gives CASSPYGGVGKLFF.

This rearrangement joins TRBV12-5 to TRBJ2-1; tentatively, D is TRBD2 (6 bases). V dropped 3 bases and J dropped 6 bases, with 18 bases sitting between them. CDR3 length: 16 amino acids. Per the germline V gene, CDR1 is LGHNT and CDR2 is FRNRAP. The CDR3 region is CASGFGSAGPPNEQFF. The CDR3 region has the DNA TGTGCTAGTGGTTTTGGATCTGCGGGACCTCCCAATGAGCAGTTCTTC.

The chain employs TRBV5-1 and TRBJ1-6; no firm D call. The CDR3 has 13 residues. Trimming removed 1 base from V and 10 bases from J, with 9 bases in between. The germline gives CDR1 SGHRS, CDR2 YFSETQ. CDR3 in amino acids: CASSLSEGSPLHF. DNA of the CDR3: TGCGCCAGCAGCTTGTCGGAGGGCTCACCCCTCCACTTT.

V usage is TRBV5-4 and J usage is TRBJ2-5, with TRBD1 matching over 8 bases. The DNA end lines up better with TRBJ2-7; the J call may be wrong. CDR1 SGHNT and CDR2 YYREEE come from the germline V gene (reference sequence). This CDR3 region has 14 residues. The CDR3 reads CATLDRASSYEQYF. Here the CDR3 DNA reads TGTGCCACCCTGGACAGGGCGAGCTCCTACGAGCAGTACTTC.

V gene TRBV5-1 combines with J gene TRBJ2-7; TRBD1 is a possible D gene (6 bases). This CDR3 region has 15 residues. In germline, CDR1 is SGHRS, CDR2 YFSETQ. Trimming stripped 0 bases from V and 5 bases from J, with 15 bases between. Written as DNA, the CDR3 is TGCGCCAGCAGCTTGGCGGCAGGGGTTCTAAACGAGCAGTACTTC. It translates to CASSLAAGVLNEQYF.

This chain uses TRBV5-6 with TRBJ2-1, with D possibly being TRBD2 (5 bases). V lost 3 bases, J lost 5 bases, and 21 bases lay in between. Germline V CDR1 and CDR2: SGHDT, YYEEEE. The CDR3 consists of 17 residues. CDR3 coding DNA: TGTGCCAGCAGCTCCCTTTTCCTAGCAGACTTTGACAATGAGCAGTTCTTC. It codes for CASSSLFLADFDNEQFF.

Notes on this clone: Germline and junction disagree at one end, which may indicate a read error. V usage is TRBV5-1 and J usage is TRBJ2-2; the D gene is possibly TRBD2 (6 bases). The CDR3 runs to 13 residues. Germline-derived CDR1 and CDR2 are SGHRS and YFSETQ. Here the CDR3 DNA reads TGCGCCAGCAGCTTGGGGGACGGCGGGGAGCTGTCTTTT. Translated, it gives CASSLGDGGELSF.

The chain carries TRBV11-2 and TRBJ1-1; TRBD1 might be the D (6 bases). V dropped 2 bases and J dropped 10 bases, with 17 bases sitting between them. This CDR3 is built from 14 residues. Germline loops: CDR1 SGHAT, CDR2 FQNNGV. This CDR3 is CASSLRGGVRPAFF. Written as DNA, the CDR3 is TGTGCCAGCAGCTTAAGAGGGGGAGTTCGCCCAGCTTTCTTT.

This sequence joins TRBV4-1 and TRBJ2-1, with D possibly being TRBD2 (5 bases). The CDR3 is 16 amino acids. V lost 4 bases and J 0 bases, leaving 13 bases between the germline ends. Germline V gives CDR1 MGHRA, CDR2 YSYEKL. CDR3 sequence reads: CASSRGSVSSYNEQFF. The CDR3 coding sequence is TGCGCCAGCAGCCGGGGTAGCGTGAGCTCCTACAATGAGCAGTTCTTC.

The J gene is TRBJ2-7, the V gene TRBV10-3, with 9 bases that match TRBD1. The germline gives CDR1 ENHRY, CDR2 SYGVKD. This CDR3 region has 17 residues. V dropped 4 bases and J dropped 2; count of bases not matched to a gene: 12. The CDR3 is CAISAEGVTGGTYEQYF. Written as DNA, the CDR3 is TGTGCCATCAGTGCCGAGGGTGTAACAGGGGGCACCTACGAGCAGTACTTC.